The rows below give T cell receptor beta chains drawn from one sample of a study of blood T cell repertoires in COVID-19. Some clones are missing from TCRdb's copy, which holds only in-frame ones; the method was immunoSEQ multiplex PCR. The sample holds about 260,000 clones, approximately 80% seen once. Sequencing was performed on peripheral blood. These receptors were taken from an elderly woman with acute or convalescent COVID-19. Both conserved end residues are part of each CDR3. Each record gives: J gene, D gene, clone size, V gene, CDR3 DNA, CDR3 protein. D genes are given only for firm matches. Not every row has a clone size; where given, it reads once, few, many or a size class.

j_gene: TRBJ1-2; d_gene: -; abundance: -; v_gene: TRBV15; CDR3nt: TGTGCCACCAGCAGAGATCATCGGGGAGGCTACACCTTC; CDR3aa: CATSRDHRGGYTF
j_gene: TRBJ1-4; d_gene: -; abundance: -; v_gene: TRBV6-1; CDR3nt: TGTGCCAGCAGTGAATTTCGAGGGAATAATGAAAAACTGTTTTTT; CDR3aa: CASSEFRGNNEKLFF
j_gene: TRBJ2-5; d_gene: -; abundance: -; v_gene: TRBV3-1/TRBV3-2; CDR3nt: TGTGCCAGCAGCCAAGCCCCAGGTATTTTCGAGACCCAGTACTTC; CDR3aa: CASSQAPGIFETQYF
j_gene: TRBJ2-3; d_gene: -; abundance: -; v_gene: TRBV10-2; CDR3nt: TGCGCCAGCAGTGGATCGGCAGATACGCAGTATTTT; CDR3aa: CASSGSADTQYF
j_gene: TRBJ1-2; d_gene: -; abundance: -; v_gene: TRBV5-6; CDR3nt: TGTGCCAGCAGCTTGTCCCGGAGTTTGAGCTATGGCTACACCTTC; CDR3aa: CASSLSRSLSYGYTF
j_gene: TRBJ2-3; d_gene: TRBD2; abundance: -; v_gene: TRBV18; CDR3nt: TGTGCCAGCTCACCACTAGCGGGGGGGACCACAGATACGCAGTATTTT; CDR3aa: CASSPLAGGTTDTQYF
j_gene: TRBJ1-2; d_gene: -; abundance: once; v_gene: TRBV12-3/TRBV12-4; CDR3nt: TGTGCCAGCAGTCCTGGCGGCTATGGCTACACCTTC; CDR3aa: CASSPGGYGYTF
j_gene: TRBJ1-2; d_gene: -; abundance: few; v_gene: TRBV6-2/TRBV6-3; CDR3nt: TGTGCCAGCAGTTACCAGGGCGGCTATGGCTACACCTTC; CDR3aa: CASSYQGGYGYTF
j_gene: TRBJ1-4; d_gene: TRBD1; abundance: -; v_gene: TRBV13; CDR3nt: TGTGCCAGCAGCCTCGGGACAGGGGGTAATGAAAAACTGTTTTTT; CDR3aa: CASSLGTGGNEKLFF
j_gene: TRBJ1-3; d_gene: -; abundance: -; v_gene: TRBV7-2; CDR3nt: TGTGCCAGCAGCTTAGGGACAGCCGGAAACACCATATATTTT; CDR3aa: CASSLGTAGNTIYF
j_gene: TRBJ1-5; d_gene: -; abundance: -; v_gene: TRBV4-1; CDR3nt: TGCGCCAGCAGCCAGTTCAGGGGAGAGAGTCAGCCCCAGCATTTT; CDR3aa: CASSQFRGESQPQHF
j_gene: TRBJ2-5; d_gene: -; abundance: -; v_gene: TRBV12-3/TRBV12-4; CDR3nt: TGTGCCAGCAGTTCGGGAGAGACCCAGTACTTC; CDR3aa: CASSSGETQYF
j_gene: TRBJ1-3; d_gene: -; abundance: -; v_gene: TRBV5-1; CDR3nt: TGCGCCAGCAGCGTAGGGGGAGACTCTGGAAACACCATATATTTT; CDR3aa: CASSVGGDSGNTIYF
j_gene: TRBJ1-4; d_gene: -; abundance: -; v_gene: TRBV25-1; CDR3nt: TGTGCCAGCAGCGGGGGGCGCCTTAATGAAAAACTGTTTTTT; CDR3aa: CASSGGRLNEKLFF
j_gene: TRBJ1-1; d_gene: -; abundance: -; v_gene: TRBV5-6; CDR3nt: TGTGCCAGCAGCTTTGCAGAGAACACTGAAGCTTTCTTT; CDR3aa: CASSFAENTEAFF
j_gene: TRBJ1-2; d_gene: -; abundance: -; v_gene: TRBV19; CDR3nt: TGTGCCAGTAGTATAGGGATAAGCGGTGGCTACACCTTC; CDR3aa: CASSIGISGGYTF
j_gene: TRBJ2-1; d_gene: TRBD2; abundance: -; v_gene: TRBV7-2; CDR3nt: TGTGCCAGCAGTTTTAGCGGGGGGTCCTACAATGAGCAGTTCTTC; CDR3aa: CASSFSGGSYNEQFF
j_gene: TRBJ2-7; d_gene: TRBD2; abundance: -; v_gene: TRBV5-4; CDR3nt: TGTGCCAGCAGCTTTTGGACTAGCGACGAGCAGTACTTC; CDR3aa: CASSFWTSDEQYF
j_gene: TRBJ1-6; d_gene: TRBD1; abundance: -; v_gene: TRBV2; CDR3nt: TGTGCCAGCAGGCCCGGACAGGATTATAATTCACCCCTCCACTTT; CDR3aa: CASRPGQDYNSPLHF
j_gene: TRBJ1-5; d_gene: TRBD1; abundance: -; v_gene: TRBV9; CDR3nt: TGTGCCAGCAGCGTGTCGGGACAGGGTGATCAGCCCCAGCATTTT; CDR3aa: CASSVSGQGDQPQHF
j_gene: TRBJ1-6; d_gene: TRBD1; abundance: -; v_gene: TRBV24-1; CDR3nt: TGTGCCACCAGTGTACCCACAGGGGTTTATAATTCACCCCTCCACTTT; CDR3aa: CATSVPTGVYNSPLHF
j_gene: TRBJ1-6; d_gene: -; abundance: -; v_gene: TRBV7-2; CDR3nt: TGTGCCAGCAGCCTCCGGGACACCGATCACTATAATTCACCCCTCCACTTT; CDR3aa: CASSLRDTDHYNSPLHF
j_gene: TRBJ1-5; d_gene: TRBD1; abundance: once; v_gene: TRBV19; CDR3nt: TGTGCCACCGGGACAGGAGGCAATCAGCCCCAGCATTTT; CDR3aa: CATGTGGNQPQHF
j_gene: TRBJ1-2; d_gene: -; abundance: -; v_gene: TRBV23-1; CDR3nt: TGCGCCAGCAGTCAAGAAAAGGAGCTCTCAGCTAACTATGGCTACACCTTC; CDR3aa: CASSQEKELSANYGYTF
j_gene: TRBJ2-7; d_gene: -; abundance: -; v_gene: TRBV3-1/TRBV3-2; CDR3nt: TGTGCCAGCAGCCAAGCGGTGGGGGGGCCCTACGAGCAGTACTTC; CDR3aa: CASSQAVGGPYEQYF